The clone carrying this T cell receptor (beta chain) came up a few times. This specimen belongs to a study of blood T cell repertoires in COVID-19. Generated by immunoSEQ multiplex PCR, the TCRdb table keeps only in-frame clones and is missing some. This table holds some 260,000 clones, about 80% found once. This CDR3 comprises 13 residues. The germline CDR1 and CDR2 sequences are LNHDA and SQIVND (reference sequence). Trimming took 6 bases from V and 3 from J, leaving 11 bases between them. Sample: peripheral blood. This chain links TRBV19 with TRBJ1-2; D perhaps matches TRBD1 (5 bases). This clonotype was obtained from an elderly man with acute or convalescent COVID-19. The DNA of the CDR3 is TGTGCCAGTAGGTGGGGGGTTGACTATGGCTACACCTTC. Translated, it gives CASRWGVDYGYTF. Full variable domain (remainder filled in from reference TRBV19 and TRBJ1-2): DGGITQSPKYLFRKEGQNVTLSCEQNLNHDAMYWYRQDPGQGLRLIYYSQIVNDFQKGDIAEGYSVSREKKESFPLTVTSAQKNPTAFYLCASRWGVDYGYTFGSGTRLTVV.